Detailed here is one TCR beta chain. Its antigen is currently unknown. A read error may explain this, as a much larger clone is one base away. TCR alpha and beta CDR3 regions were amplified from RNA using iRepertoire nested multiplex PCR. One-step reverse transcription and amplification started from approximately 100-400 ng of tissue mRNA or PBMC total RNA. TCRdb re-called the multiplex PCR reads through MiXCR, storing one row per CDR3 protein. The sample carries fewer than 250,000 distinct CDR3 sequences, 32% recorded once. These data belong to a study of glioma-infiltrating T cells. Study-level points and caveats: Tissue and blood shared very few CDR3 sequences. Tissue-blood divergence was below expectation in non-neoplastic patients, above in gliomas.

Germline V gene sequence: CDR1 MNHEY, CDR2 SVGEGT. The CDR3 length is 11 residues. Sequencing was carried out using glioma tissue, nonneoplastic brain tissue, or PBMCs (not recorded which). The TCR was taken from a human donor with low-grade glioma or glioblastoma, undergoing nonglioma brain surgery, or in good health (not recorded which). This chain uses TRBV6-2 or TRBV6-3 with TRBJ2-4; weak D call: TRBD2 (5 bases). CDR3 nucleotide sequence: TGTGCCAGCAGTTACTCGGACTCGCGATCCTTC. Amino acid sequence: CASSYSDSRSF.